The rows below give T cell receptor beta chains drawn from one sample of a study of human thymus T cells. TCRdb's copy holds only in-frame clones and misses some; the assay was immunoSEQ multiplex PCR. The top ten hold around 0.03% of the sample, which has tens of thousands of clones, approximately 97% seen once. The sample consisted of thymus tissue. The source of these receptors is a boy under two years old with a congenital heart defect but otherwise immunologically healthy. CDR3s include the opening cysteine and the closing phenylalanine or tryptophan. A D gene is named only where the DNA matches it firmly. Rows give clone size only sometimes, using once, few, many, or a class for an expanded clone.

CDR3 protein	CDR3 DNA	clone size	V gene	J gene	D gene
CASSVDTSSYNSPLHF	TGTGCCAGCAGCGTAGACACCTCCTCCTATAATTCACCCCTCCACTTT	-	TRBV9	TRBJ1-6	-
CASSLFSGTDTGELFF	TGTGCCAGCAGCTTATTCTCGGGAACAGACACCGGGGAGCTGTTTTTT	-	TRBV7-2	TRBJ2-2	-
CASNYRGQRTEAFF	TGTGCCAGCAATTACAGGGGGCAGAGAACTGAAGCTTTCTTT	once	TRBV6-5	TRBJ1-1	TRBD1
CASSIQKGSSPLHF	TGTGCCAGTAGTATTCAAAAGGGGTCGTCACCCCTCCACTTT	few	TRBV19	TRBJ1-6	-
CASSQKREGYTF	TGTGCCAGCAGCCAAAAAAGGGAGGGCTACACCTTC	once	TRBV14	TRBJ1-2	-
CASSSPGVGFKNTEAFF	TGTGCCAGCAGCTCGCCGGGGGTAGGGTTTAAGAACACTGAAGCTTTCTTT	-	TRBV11-3	TRBJ1-1	-
CASSKQGLRTYEQYF	TGCGCCAGCAGCAAACAGGGGTTAAGGACCTACGAGCAGTACTTC	-	TRBV4-1	TRBJ2-7	TRBD1
CATGTGAYEQYF	TGTGCCACCGGGACAGGGGCTTACGAGCAGTACTTC	-	TRBV28	TRBJ2-7	TRBD1
CASSLRGLFTGELFF	TGTGCCAGCAGCTTGAGGGGGCTCTTCACCGGGGAGCTGTTTTTT	-	TRBV5-6	TRBJ2-2	TRBD1
CASSFSGGACSGNTIYF	TGTGCCAGCAGCTTCTCAGGGGGCGCCTGCTCTGGAAACACCATATATTTT	-	TRBV5-6	TRBJ1-3	TRBD1
CASSGSPAIYNSPLHF	TGCGCCAGCAGCGGGTCGCCGGCTATCTATAATTCACCCCTCCACTTT	-	TRBV10-1	TRBJ1-6	-
CASSLADRDPNTGELFF	TGCGCCAGCAGCTTAGCGGACCGAGACCCGAACACCGGGGAGCTGTTTTTT	-	TRBV5-1	TRBJ2-2	-
CASSVRSPGTIYTDTQYF	TGTGCCAGCAGCGTAAGATCCCCCGGGACGATTTACACAGATACGCAGTATTTT	-	TRBV9	TRBJ2-3	-
CASMGLPSSTGELFF	TGTGCCAGCATGGGACTACCCTCTTCCACCGGGGAGCTGTTTTTT	-	TRBV25-1	TRBJ2-2	TRBD2
CAISKIGTDPQSSYEQYF	TGTGCCATCAGCAAGATAGGGACAGACCCCCAAAGCTCCTACGAGCAGTACTTC	-	TRBV10-3	TRBJ2-7	TRBD1
CASSQGFEQYF	TGTGCCAGCAGCCAAGGGTTCGAGCAGTACTTC	-	TRBV4-2	TRBJ2-7	-
CASSLTGGRGNTEAFF	TGTGCCAGCAGCTTAACAGGGGGCCGAGGTAACACTGAAGCTTTCTTT	-	TRBV7-2	TRBJ1-1	TRBD1
CASRETGGRYQPQHF	TGTGCCAGCAGAGAGACAGGGGGCAGGTATCAGCCCCAGCATTTT	-	TRBV27	TRBJ1-5	TRBD1
CASRGERDNSPLHF	TGTGCCAGCAGGGGGGAGAGGGATAATTCACCCCTCCACTTT	-	TRBV6-1	TRBJ1-6	-
CAISDTSGRPIYEQYF	TGTGCCATCAGTGATACTAGCGGGAGACCTATCTACGAGCAGTACTTC	-	TRBV10-3	TRBJ2-7	TRBD2
CASSDDRKLAKNIQYF	TGCGCCAGCAGTGACGACAGAAAACTAGCCAAAAACATTCAGTACTTC	-	TRBV10-1	TRBJ2-4	-
CASSMGSISGYTF	TGTGCCAGTAGTATGGGTTCTATCAGTGGCTACACCTTC	-	TRBV19	TRBJ1-2	-
CASSSLTLPVASRETQYF	TGTGCCAGCAGTTCCCTTACCCTTCCTGTGGCTAGCCGGGAGACCCAGTACTTC	-	TRBV11-3	TRBJ2-5	-
CASSQDRSGMVTGELFF	TGCGCCAGCAGCCAAGATCGGTCAGGGATGGTCACCGGGGAGCTGTTTTTT	-	TRBV4-3	TRBJ2-2	-
CASSLCDRGAGELFF	TGTGCCAGCAGTTTATGTGACAGAGGTGCCGGGGAGCTGTTTTTT	-	TRBV28	TRBJ2-2	-
CASSQEFGPRTNYGYTF	TGTGCCAGCAGCCAAGAATTTGGGCCGCGGACAAACTATGGCTACACCTTC	once	TRBV4-2	TRBJ1-2	-
CASSLATGYLANVLTF	TGTGCCAGCAGCTTGGCCACAGGGTACTTGGCCAACGTCCTGACTTTC	-	TRBV5-4	TRBJ2-6	-
CASSFEDQQGAGALAKNIQYF	TGTGCCAGCAGCTTCGAAGACCAACAGGGGGCGGGCGCCCTAGCCAAAAACATTCAGTACTTC	-	TRBV12-1	TRBJ2-4	-
CASSSGQPTTNEKLFF	TGTGCCAGCAGCTCCGGACAGCCCACAACTAATGAAAAACTGTTTTTT	-	TRBV7-9	TRBJ1-4	-
CASSPPIKRFTDTQYF	TGTGCCAGCAGCCCACCCATAAAACGGTTCACAGATACGCAGTATTTT	-	TRBV5-4	TRBJ2-3	-